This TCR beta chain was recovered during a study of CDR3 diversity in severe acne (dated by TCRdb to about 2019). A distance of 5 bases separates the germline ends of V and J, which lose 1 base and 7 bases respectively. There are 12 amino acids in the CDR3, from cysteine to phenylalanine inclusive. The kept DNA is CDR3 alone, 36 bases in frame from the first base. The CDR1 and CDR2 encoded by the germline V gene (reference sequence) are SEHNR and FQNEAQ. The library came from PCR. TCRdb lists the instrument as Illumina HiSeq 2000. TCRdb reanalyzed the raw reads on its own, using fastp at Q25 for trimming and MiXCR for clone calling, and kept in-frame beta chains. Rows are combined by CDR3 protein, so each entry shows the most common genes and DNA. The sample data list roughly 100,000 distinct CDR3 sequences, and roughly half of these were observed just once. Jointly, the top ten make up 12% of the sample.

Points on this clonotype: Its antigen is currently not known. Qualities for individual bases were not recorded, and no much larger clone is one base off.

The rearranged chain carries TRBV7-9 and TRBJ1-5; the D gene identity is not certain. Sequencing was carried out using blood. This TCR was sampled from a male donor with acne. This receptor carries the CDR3 CASSLVGQPQHF. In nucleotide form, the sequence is TGTGCCAGCAGCTTAGTGGGACAGCCCCAGCATTTT.